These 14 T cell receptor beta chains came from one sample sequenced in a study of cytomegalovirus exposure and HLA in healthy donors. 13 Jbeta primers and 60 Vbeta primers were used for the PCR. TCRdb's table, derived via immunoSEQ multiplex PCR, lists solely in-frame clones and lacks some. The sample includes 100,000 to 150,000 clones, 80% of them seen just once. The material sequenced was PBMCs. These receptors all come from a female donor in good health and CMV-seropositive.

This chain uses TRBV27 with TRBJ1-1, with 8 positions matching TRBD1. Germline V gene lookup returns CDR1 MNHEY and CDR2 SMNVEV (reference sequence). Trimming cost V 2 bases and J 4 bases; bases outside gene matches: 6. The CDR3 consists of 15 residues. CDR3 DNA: TGTGCCAGCAGTTTAGGACAGGGATTTCGCACTGAAGCTTTCTTT. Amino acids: CASSLGQGFRTEAFF.

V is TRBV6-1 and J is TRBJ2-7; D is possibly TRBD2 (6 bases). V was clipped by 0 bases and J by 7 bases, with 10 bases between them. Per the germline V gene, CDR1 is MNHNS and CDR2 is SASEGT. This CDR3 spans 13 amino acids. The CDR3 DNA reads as TGTGCCAGCAGTGAAGCGCTTCGGGGGGAGCAGTACTTC. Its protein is CASSEALRGEQYF.

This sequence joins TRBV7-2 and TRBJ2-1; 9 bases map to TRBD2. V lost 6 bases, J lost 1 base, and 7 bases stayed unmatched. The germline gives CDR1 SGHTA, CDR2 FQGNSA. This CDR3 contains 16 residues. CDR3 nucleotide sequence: TGTGCCAGCAGTTTATCTCTAGCGGGGTCCTACAATGAGCAGTTCTTC. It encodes CASSLSLAGSYNEQFF.

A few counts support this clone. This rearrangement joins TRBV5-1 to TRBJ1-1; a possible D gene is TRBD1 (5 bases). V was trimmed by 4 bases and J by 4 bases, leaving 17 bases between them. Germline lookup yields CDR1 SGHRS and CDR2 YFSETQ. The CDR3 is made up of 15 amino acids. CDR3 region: CASSREQTASTEAFF. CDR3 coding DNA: TGCGCCAGCAGCAGGGAACAGACAGCGTCCACTGAAGCTTTCTTT.

The CDR3 is CASSQLGTGNQPQHF. CDR3 sequence (DNA): TGTGCCAGCAGCCAACTTGGGACAGGCAATCAGCCCCAGCATTTT. The chain is built from TRBV4-2 and TRBJ1-5; 7 positions agree with TRBD1. Trimming at V came to 2 bases and at J to 2 bases, leaving 3 bases not matched to a gene. Germline assignment: CDR1 LGHNA and CDR2 YNFKEQ. There are 15 residues in the CDR3.

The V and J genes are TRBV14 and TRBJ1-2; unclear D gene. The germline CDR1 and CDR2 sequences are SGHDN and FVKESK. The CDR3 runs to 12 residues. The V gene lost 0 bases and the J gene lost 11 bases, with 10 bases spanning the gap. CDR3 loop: CASSQEGWRYTF. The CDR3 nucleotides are TGTGCCAGCAGCCAAGAAGGCTGGAGGTACACCTTC.

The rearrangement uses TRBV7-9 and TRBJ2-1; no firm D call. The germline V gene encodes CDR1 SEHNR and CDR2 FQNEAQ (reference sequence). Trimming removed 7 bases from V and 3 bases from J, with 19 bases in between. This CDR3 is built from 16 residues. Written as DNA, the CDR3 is TGTGCCAGCACTACTTCCTCCTCCCGTTTCTACAATGAGCAGTTCTTC. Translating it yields CASTTSSSRFYNEQFF.

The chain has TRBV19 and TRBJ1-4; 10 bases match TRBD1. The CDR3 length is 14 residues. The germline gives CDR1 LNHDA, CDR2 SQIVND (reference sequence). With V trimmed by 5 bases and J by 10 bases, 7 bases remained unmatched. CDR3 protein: CASSVDRGQGKLFF. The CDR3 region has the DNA TGTGCCAGTAGTGTCGACAGGGGGCAGGGAAAACTGTTTTTT.

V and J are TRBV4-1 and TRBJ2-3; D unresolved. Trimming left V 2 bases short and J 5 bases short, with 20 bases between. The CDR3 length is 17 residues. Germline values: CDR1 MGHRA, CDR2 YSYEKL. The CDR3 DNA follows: TGCGCCAGCAGCCAACTTCCCCTGGTAGGTGGGCAAGATACGCAGTATTTT. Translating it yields CASSQLPLVGGQDTQYF.

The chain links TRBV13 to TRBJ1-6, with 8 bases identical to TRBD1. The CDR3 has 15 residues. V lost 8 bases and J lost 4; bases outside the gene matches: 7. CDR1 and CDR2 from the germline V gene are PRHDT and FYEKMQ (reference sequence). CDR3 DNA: TGTGCCAGCGGTGGACAGGGAGGGTATAATTCACCCCTCCACTTT. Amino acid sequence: CASGGQGGYNSPLHF.

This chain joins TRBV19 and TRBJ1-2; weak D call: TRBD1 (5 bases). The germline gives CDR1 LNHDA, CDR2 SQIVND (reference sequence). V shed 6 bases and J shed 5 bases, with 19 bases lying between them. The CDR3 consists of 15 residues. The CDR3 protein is CASSLQATFLYGYTF. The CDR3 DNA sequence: TGTGCCAGTAGCCTACAGGCAACCTTCCTTTATGGCTACACCTTC. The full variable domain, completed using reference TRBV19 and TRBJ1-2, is DGGITQSPKYLFRKEGQNVTLSCEQNLNHDAMYWYRQDPGQGLRLIYYSQIVNDFQKGDIAEGYSVSREKKESFPLTVTSAQKNPTAFYLCASSLQATFLYGYTFGSGTRLTVV.

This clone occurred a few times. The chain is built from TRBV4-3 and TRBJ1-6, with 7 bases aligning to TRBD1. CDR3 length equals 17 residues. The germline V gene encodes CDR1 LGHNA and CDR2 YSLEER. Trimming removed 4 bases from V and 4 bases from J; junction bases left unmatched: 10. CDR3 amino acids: CASSLYKTGLYNSPLHF. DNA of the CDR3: TGCGCCAGCAGCCTCTATAAGACAGGGCTTTATAATTCACCCCTCCACTTT.

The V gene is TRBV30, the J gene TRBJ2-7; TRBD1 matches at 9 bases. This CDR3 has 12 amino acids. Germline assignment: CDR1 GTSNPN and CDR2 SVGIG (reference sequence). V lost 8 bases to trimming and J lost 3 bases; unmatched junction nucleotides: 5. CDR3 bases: TGTGCCCTGGGACAGGGCTACTACGAGCAGTACTTC. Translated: CALGQGYYEQYF. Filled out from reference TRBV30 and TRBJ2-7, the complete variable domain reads SQTIHQWPATLVQPVGSPLSLECTVEGTSNPNLYWYRQAAGRGLQLLFYSVGIGQISSEVPQNLSASRPQDRQFILSSKKLLLSDSGFYLCALGQGYYEQYFGPGTRLTVT.

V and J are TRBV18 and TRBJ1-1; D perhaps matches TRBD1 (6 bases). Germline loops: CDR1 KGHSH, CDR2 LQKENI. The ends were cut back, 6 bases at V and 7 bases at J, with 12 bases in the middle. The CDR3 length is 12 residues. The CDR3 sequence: CASSGGAVEAFF. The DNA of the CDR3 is TGTGCCAGCTCGGGGGGGGCAGTTGAAGCTTTCTTT.